The following is a T cell receptor (beta chain) sequence with its context. Its antigen is not identified. The data originate from a study of OX40 agonist ivuxolimab in advanced cancers. Study as a whole: Each patient was given ivuxolimab into a vein every 2 weeks, at 0.01 to 10 mg/kg. General study points: Both blood CD4+ and CD8+ T cells showed clonal growth by week 6 at 0.1 to 3.0 mg/kg.

Germline V CDR1 and CDR2: SGHNT, YYREEE (reference sequence). V lost 0 bases, J lost 4 bases, and 7 bases lay in between. The CDR3 sequence is 13 residues long. TCRdb keeps only in-frame clones here, not all; method: immunoSEQ multiplex PCR. This table has more than 55,000 clones, about 83% appearing once. The sequence was collected from an adult with an advanced solid tumor such as melanoma, head and neck, liver or kidney cancer. The sample here was CD4+ or CD8+ T cells sorted from blood, taken in a trial of the OX40 agonist ivuxolimab. The chain recombines TRBV5-4 with TRBJ2-5; TRBD2 is a possible D gene (6 bases). CDR3 protein: CASSLAGGETQYF. CDR3 nucleotides: TGTGCCAGCAGCTTGGCCGGGGGAGAGACCCAGTACTTC.